Listed below are T cell receptor beta chains from one sample, sequenced in a study of cytomegalovirus exposure and HLA in healthy donors. The protocol was immunoSEQ multiplex PCR, while the TCRdb copy is restricted to in-frame clones and leaves out a portion. The sample lists some 180,000 clones; over 65% were seen once. What was sequenced was PBMCs. These receptors all stem from a woman aged 55-69 years in good health and CMV-seropositive. The CDR3 runs from the conserved cysteine through the conserved F or W. Fields, in order: D gene, V gene, J gene, clone size, CDR3 protein, CDR3 DNA. D genes are given only for firm matches. Not every row has a clone size; where given, it reads once, few, many or a size class.

d_gene: NA; v_gene: TRBV28; j_gene: TRBJ2-7; abundance: NA; CDR3aa: CASSLIQGHYPYEQYF; CDR3nt: TGTGCCAGCAGTTTAATCCAGGGACATTACCCCTACGAGCAGTACTTC
d_gene: NA; v_gene: TRBV30; j_gene: TRBJ1-4; abundance: NA; CDR3aa: CAWSRDRTNEKLFF; CDR3nt: TGTGCCTGGAGTCGTGACAGAACTAATGAAAAACTGTTTTTT
d_gene: TRBD2; v_gene: TRBV4-3; j_gene: TRBJ2-1; abundance: NA; CDR3aa: CASSQDWTSDNEQFF; CDR3nt: TGCGCCAGCAGCCAAGATTGGACTAGCGACAATGAGCAGTTCTTC
d_gene: TRBD1; v_gene: TRBV5-6; j_gene: TRBJ1-5; abundance: NA; CDR3aa: CASSASDRGLWNQPQHF; CDR3nt: TGTGCCAGCAGCGCGTCGGACAGGGGGCTTTGGAATCAGCCCCAGCATTTT
d_gene: NA; v_gene: TRBV29-1; j_gene: TRBJ2-7; abundance: NA; CDR3aa: CSAVDSAYGQYF; CDR3nt: TGCAGCGCCGTTGACAGTGCCTATGGGCAGTACTTC
d_gene: NA; v_gene: TRBV5-6; j_gene: TRBJ2-3; abundance: NA; CDR3aa: CASSLGGANTQYF; CDR3nt: TGTGCCAGCAGCTTGGGCGGGGCAAATACGCAGTATTTT
d_gene: TRBD2; v_gene: TRBV27; j_gene: TRBJ2-5; abundance: NA; CDR3aa: CASSRLAGGQETQYF; CDR3nt: TGTGCCAGCAGTAGACTAGCGGGGGGGCAAGAGACCCAGTACTTC
d_gene: NA; v_gene: TRBV18; j_gene: TRBJ2-5; abundance: NA; CDR3aa: CASSPGLQETQYF; CDR3nt: TGTGCCAGCTCACCGGGACTGCAAGAGACCCAGTACTTC
d_gene: TRBD1; v_gene: TRBV7-2; j_gene: TRBJ2-3; abundance: NA; CDR3aa: CASRGDRPSTDTQYF; CDR3nt: TGTGCCAGCAGGGGGGACAGACCTAGCACAGATACGCAGTATTTT
d_gene: TRBD2; v_gene: TRBV4-2; j_gene: TRBJ2-3; abundance: NA; CDR3aa: CASSRQLAGISTDTQYF; CDR3nt: TGTGCCAGCAGCCGACAGCTAGCGGGGATTAGCACAGATACGCAGTATTTT
d_gene: NA; v_gene: TRBV7-7; j_gene: TRBJ2-2; abundance: NA; CDR3aa: CASSSNPPGDTGELFF; CDR3nt: TGTGCCAGCAGCTCAAACCCCCCAGGGGACACCGGGGAGCTGTTTTTT
d_gene: TRBD1; v_gene: TRBV28; j_gene: TRBJ1-6; abundance: few; CDR3aa: CASRTGFNSPLHF; CDR3nt: TGTGCCAGCCGGACAGGCTTTAATTCACCCCTCCACTTT
d_gene: TRBD1; v_gene: TRBV2; j_gene: TRBJ1-5; abundance: NA; CDR3aa: CASSPGQFNQPQHF; CDR3nt: TGTGCCAGCAGCCCGGGACAGTTTAATCAGCCCCAGCATTTT
d_gene: NA; v_gene: TRBV5-1; j_gene: TRBJ1-3; abundance: NA; CDR3aa: CASSLAGSAGNTIYF; CDR3nt: TGCGCCAGCAGCTTGGCGGGGAGCGCTGGAAACACCATATATTTT
d_gene: NA; v_gene: TRBV28; j_gene: TRBJ1-2; abundance: NA; CDR3aa: CASSFKGWYGYTF; CDR3nt: TGTGCCAGCAGTTTTAAGGGGTGGTATGGCTACACCTTC
d_gene: NA; v_gene: TRBV27; j_gene: TRBJ2-1; abundance: NA; CDR3aa: CASSIRRGYNEQFF; CDR3nt: TGTGCCAGCAGTATACGTAGGGGCTACAATGAGCAGTTCTTC
d_gene: NA; v_gene: TRBV28; j_gene: TRBJ1-1; abundance: NA; CDR3aa: CASSSGRGMNTEAFF; CDR3nt: TGTGCCAGCAGTTCAGGTCGGGGGATGAACACTGAAGCTTTCTTT
d_gene: NA; v_gene: TRBV5-1; j_gene: TRBJ1-1; abundance: NA; CDR3aa: CASSSTGSSVAFF; CDR3nt: TGCGCCAGCAGCTCGACGGGGTCTTCTGTCGCTTTCTTT
d_gene: TRBD1; v_gene: TRBV28; j_gene: TRBJ1-1; abundance: NA; CDR3aa: CASRDATGSEAFF; CDR3nt: TGTGCCAGCAGGGACGCGACAGGGAGTGAAGCTTTCTTT
d_gene: TRBD1; v_gene: TRBV2; j_gene: TRBJ2-4; abundance: NA; CDR3aa: CASEGETGTIQYF; CDR3nt: TGTGCCAGCGAAGGGGAGACAGGGACCATTCAGTACTTC
d_gene: NA; v_gene: TRBV28; j_gene: TRBJ1-3; abundance: NA; CDR3aa: CASSFPNSGASGNTIYF; CDR3nt: TGTGCCAGCAGTTTCCCAAATTCAGGGGCGTCGGGAAACACCATATATTTT
d_gene: TRBD1; v_gene: TRBV10-3; j_gene: TRBJ2-5; abundance: NA; CDR3aa: CAISDGTGGWETQYF; CDR3nt: TGTGCCATCAGTGATGGGACAGGGGGCTGGGAGACCCAGTACTTC
d_gene: TRBD1; v_gene: TRBV6-1; j_gene: TRBJ1-5; abundance: NA; CDR3aa: CASSAGTGVSNQPQHF; CDR3nt: TGTGCCAGCAGTGCCGGGACAGGAGTTAGCAATCAGCCCCAGCATTTT
d_gene: TRBD1; v_gene: TRBV9; j_gene: TRBJ2-3; abundance: NA; CDR3aa: CASSVTGGGTDTQYF; CDR3nt: TGTGCCAGCAGCGTTACAGGGGGCGGGACAGATACGCAGTATTTT
d_gene: NA; v_gene: TRBV5-1; j_gene: TRBJ2-5; abundance: once; CDR3aa: CASSLTPSSQETQYF; CDR3nt: TGCGCCAGCAGCTTGACCCCTAGCAGCCAAGAGACCCAGTACTTC
d_gene: TRBD2; v_gene: TRBV10-3; j_gene: TRBJ2-1; abundance: NA; CDR3aa: CAITPGLAGGLGGNEQFF; CDR3nt: TGTGCCATCACTCCAGGACTAGCGGGGGGGCTTGGTGGGAATGAGCAGTTCTTC
d_gene: NA; v_gene: TRBV28; j_gene: TRBJ1-5; abundance: NA; CDR3aa: CASIPGNLKQPQHF; CDR3nt: TGTGCCAGCATTCCGGGAAATCTCAAACAGCCCCAGCATTTT
d_gene: NA; v_gene: TRBV7-2; j_gene: TRBJ2-5; abundance: NA; CDR3aa: CASSLNFQETQYF; CDR3nt: TGTGCCAGCAGCTTAAACTTCCAAGAGACCCAGTACTTC
d_gene: NA; v_gene: TRBV5-1; j_gene: TRBJ1-1; abundance: NA; CDR3aa: CASSLARENTEAFF; CDR3nt: TGCGCCAGCAGCTTGGCCCGGGAGAACACTGAAGCTTTCTTT
d_gene: TRBD2; v_gene: TRBV27; j_gene: TRBJ2-2; abundance: NA; CDR3aa: CASSPNSGTTGELFF; CDR3nt: TGTGCCAGCAGTCCCAATAGCGGGACCACCGGGGAGCTGTTTTTT
d_gene: NA; v_gene: TRBV19; j_gene: TRBJ1-6; abundance: NA; CDR3aa: CASSMRGRNSPLHF; CDR3nt: TGTGCCAGTAGTATGAGAGGGAGGAATTCACCCCTCCACTTT
d_gene: NA; v_gene: TRBV28; j_gene: TRBJ1-6; abundance: few; CDR3aa: CASSFLTGPRDSPLHF; CDR3nt: TGTGCCAGCAGTTTCCTGACAGGCCCTCGGGATTCACCCCTCCACTTT
d_gene: TRBD1; v_gene: TRBV19; j_gene: TRBJ2-7; abundance: NA; CDR3aa: CASSIYRDREQYF; CDR3nt: TGTGCCAGTAGTATATACAGGGACAGGGAGCAGTACTTC
d_gene: NA; v_gene: TRBV4-2; j_gene: TRBJ1-6; abundance: NA; CDR3aa: CASSQSLGLASDSPLHF; CDR3nt: TGTGCCAGCAGCCAGAGCCTCGGACTAGCGAGTGATTCACCCCTCCACTTT
d_gene: NA; v_gene: TRBV2; j_gene: TRBJ1-4; abundance: NA; CDR3aa: CASRIRSTNEKLFF; CDR3nt: TGTGCCAGCAGGATCAGGTCAACTAATGAAAAACTGTTTTTT
d_gene: NA; v_gene: TRBV30; j_gene: TRBJ2-7; abundance: NA; CDR3aa: CAWSVAADYEQYF; CDR3nt: TGTGCCTGGAGTGTAGCGGCTGATTACGAGCAGTACTTC
d_gene: TRBD2; v_gene: TRBV30; j_gene: TRBJ2-7; abundance: few; CDR3aa: CAWRDSGSPYEQYF; CDR3nt: TGTGCCTGGAGGGATAGCGGGAGCCCCTACGAGCAGTACTTC
d_gene: NA; v_gene: TRBV5-8; j_gene: TRBJ2-7; abundance: NA; CDR3aa: CASSLYRVDREQYF; CDR3nt: TGTGCCAGCAGCTTGTACAGGGTAGATCGCGAGCAGTACTTC
d_gene: NA; v_gene: TRBV27; j_gene: TRBJ2-4; abundance: NA; CDR3aa: CASSLLAIAKNIQYF; CDR3nt: TGTGCCAGCAGCCTTCTAGCGATAGCCAAAAACATTCAGTACTTC
d_gene: TRBD2; v_gene: TRBV2; j_gene: TRBJ2-3; abundance: NA; CDR3aa: CASSLGAGGQIGTDTQYF; CDR3nt: TGTGCCAGCAGTCTTGGGGCGGGGGGTCAGATAGGCACAGATACGCAGTATTTT
d_gene: NA; v_gene: TRBV5-1; j_gene: TRBJ1-2; abundance: once; CDR3aa: CASSLGDSPYGYTF; CDR3nt: TGCGCCAGCAGCTTGGGCGACAGCCCCTATGGCTACACCTTC
d_gene: TRBD2; v_gene: TRBV5-1; j_gene: TRBJ2-1; abundance: NA; CDR3aa: CASSSPGTSGAHNEQFF; CDR3nt: TGCGCCAGCAGCTCCCCCGGGACTAGCGGGGCCCACAATGAGCAGTTCTTC
d_gene: TRBD2; v_gene: TRBV28; j_gene: TRBJ2-7; abundance: NA; CDR3aa: CASSFPTSGRQSYEQYF; CDR3nt: TGTGCCAGCAGTTTCCCCACTAGCGGGAGGCAATCCTACGAGCAGTACTTC
d_gene: NA; v_gene: TRBV4-2; j_gene: TRBJ1-2; abundance: NA; CDR3aa: CASSQVGWTVRYNYGYTF; CDR3nt: TGTGCCAGCAGCCAAGTAGGATGGACAGTACGCTATAACTATGGCTACACCTTC
d_gene: TRBD2; v_gene: TRBV28; j_gene: TRBJ2-2; abundance: NA; CDR3aa: CASSSSGTTGELFF; CDR3nt: TGTGCCAGCAGTTCTAGCGGCACCACCGGGGAGCTGTTTTTT
d_gene: TRBD1; v_gene: TRBV6-5; j_gene: TRBJ2-7; abundance: few; CDR3aa: CASSYSGGQGYEQYF; CDR3nt: TGTGCCAGCAGTTACTCGGGGGGACAGGGCTACGAGCAGTACTTC